The next 6 T cell receptor beta chains were all read from a single sample in a study of regulatory T cells in long-lasting Graves disease. Time point in this sample: persistent/refractory GD, antithyroid drugs over 5 years with positive TRAb. The TCR library was made from RNA that had been extracted from PBMCs in TRIzol. According to the study, TCR beta libraries were built with iRepertoire HTBI primers and CDR3-region Arm-PCR. TCRdb passed the multiplex PCR reads through MiXCR, listing each CDR3 protein once. The sample carries 400,000 to 500,000 distinct CDR3 sequences, more than 20% recorded once. The sample in question was peripheral blood mononuclear cells (PBMCs), obtained when the disease was refractory, from a patient treated with antithyroid drugs. These receptors originate from a female donor with Graves disease.

This clonotype appeared a few times. One end of the junction fails to match germline, which may point to a read error. The rearrangement uses TRBV6-2 or TRBV6-3 and TRBJ2-2; 9 bases match TRBD2. This CDR3 contains 16 residues. CDR1 is MNHEY and CDR2 is SVGEGT in the germline V gene. CDR3 nucleotides: TGTGCCAGCAATTACCGTGTTAGCGGGAGTACCGGGGAGCTGTTTTTT. Residues: CASNYRVSGSTGELFF.

The chain links TRBV5-1 to TRBJ2-7, with 7 bases that match TRBD2. The CDR3 is made up of 15 amino acids. Per germline, CDR1 SGHRS and CDR2 YFSETQ. J was trimmed by 0 bases and V by 4 bases; bases with no gene match: 7. The DNA for the CDR3 is TGCGCCAGCAGCACGGGGGGACGCACCTCCTACGAGCAGTACTTC. Its protein is CASSTGGRTSYEQYF.

This clonotype showed up just a few times. V usage is TRBV10-3 and J usage is TRBJ2-4; no clear D. Trimming stripped 3 bases from V and 0 bases from J, with 15 bases between. The CDR3 has 17 residues. Germline V gene lookup returns CDR1 ENHRY and CDR2 SYGVKD. CDR3 in DNA: TGTGCCATCAGTGACCCTTCGGCCCTGAGAGCCAAAAACATTCAGTACTTC. Translating it yields CAISDPSALRAKNIQYF.

The table lists this clonotype with many counts. The chain uses TRBV28 and TRBJ2-7; unclear D gene. Looked up from germline, CDR1 is MDHEN and CDR2 is SYDVKM. V lost 6 bases to trimming and J lost 0 bases, with 15 bases between them. The CDR3 loop spans 15 amino acids. In DNA form, the CDR3 reads TGTGCCAGCAGGTCCGACACTCGGAGCTCCTACGAGCAGTACTTC. As protein: CASRSDTRSSYEQYF.

This clonotype was counted only a few times. The rearrangement joins TRBV20-1 to TRBJ2-7, with TRBD2 as a possible D gene (5 bases). The CDR3 has 15 amino acids. V was cut by 0 bases and J by 3 bases, with 15 bases left in between. The germline gives CDR1 DFQATT, CDR2 SNEGSKA (reference sequence). CDR3 bases: TGCAGTGCTAGAGATCAAGAGAGGGCCGTCTACGAGCAGTACTTC. Protein sequence: CSARDQERAVYEQYF.

In its sample, this clonotype was seen many times. The chain is built from TRBV28 and TRBJ2-7, with a possible D match to TRBD2 (5 bases). Germline CDR1 MDHEN, CDR2 SYDVKM. Trimming cost V 3 bases and J 3 bases, with 9 bases left between them. CDR3 length equals 13 residues. Written as DNA, the CDR3 is TGTGCCAGCAGTTTCGCACTAGTCTACGAGCAGTACTTC. This codes for CASSFALVYEQYF.